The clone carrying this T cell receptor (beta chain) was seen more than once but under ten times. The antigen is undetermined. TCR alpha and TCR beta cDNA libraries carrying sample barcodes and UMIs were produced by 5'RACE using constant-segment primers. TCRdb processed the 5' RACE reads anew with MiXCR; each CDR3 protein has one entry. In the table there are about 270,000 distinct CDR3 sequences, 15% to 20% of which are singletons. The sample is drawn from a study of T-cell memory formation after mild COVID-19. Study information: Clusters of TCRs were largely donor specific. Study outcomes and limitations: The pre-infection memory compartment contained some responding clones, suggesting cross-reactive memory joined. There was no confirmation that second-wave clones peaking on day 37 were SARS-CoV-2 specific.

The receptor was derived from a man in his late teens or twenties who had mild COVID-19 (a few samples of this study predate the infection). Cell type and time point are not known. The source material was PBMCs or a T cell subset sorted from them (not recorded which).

The CDR3 loop is CSADRGTGEKLFF. CDR3 DNA sequence: TGCAGCGCCGACAGGGGGACCGGGGAAAAACTGTTTTTT. V gene TRBV29-1 combines with J gene TRBJ1-4; the match to TRBD1 covers 9 bases. V lost 7 bases and J lost 8; bases outside the gene matches: 8. The germline V gene encodes CDR1 SQVTM and CDR2 ANQGSEA. The CDR3 has 13 residues. Filled out from reference TRBV29-1 and TRBJ1-4, the complete variable domain reads SAVISQKPSRDICQRGTSLTIQCQVDSQVTMMFWYRQQPGQSLTLIATANQGSEATYESGFVIDKFPISRPNLTFSTLTVSNMSPEDSSIYLCSADRGTGEKLFFGSGTQLSVL.